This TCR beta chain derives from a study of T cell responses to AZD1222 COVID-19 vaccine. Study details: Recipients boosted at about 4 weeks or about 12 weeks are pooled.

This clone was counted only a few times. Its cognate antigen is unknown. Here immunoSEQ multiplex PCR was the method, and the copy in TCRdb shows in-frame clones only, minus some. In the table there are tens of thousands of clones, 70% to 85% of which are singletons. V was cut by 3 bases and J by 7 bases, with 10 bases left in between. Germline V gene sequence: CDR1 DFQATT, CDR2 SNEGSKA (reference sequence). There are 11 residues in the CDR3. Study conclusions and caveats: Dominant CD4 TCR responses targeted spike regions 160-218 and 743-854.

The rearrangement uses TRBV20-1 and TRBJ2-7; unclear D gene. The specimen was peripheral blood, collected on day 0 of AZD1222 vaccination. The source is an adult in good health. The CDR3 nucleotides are TGCAGTGCTAGGGAGATGTGGGAGCAGTACTTC. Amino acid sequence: CSAREMWEQYF.